The 18 T cell receptor beta chains below come from one sample, sequenced in a study of shared clonotypes between healthy human individuals. Data came from immunoSEQ multiplex PCR; TCRdb stores just in-frame clones and leaves some out. The sample includes about 1.1 million clones, roughly 80% seen only once; the top ten take about 0.89%. Sample: memory CD4+ T cells from PBMCs. The subset denotes: CD45RA-negative fraction. These receptors were taken from a man younger than 35 in good health. Some clones in this sample may be carry-over from other donors' samples.

This clone was counted a single time. The chain couples TRBV15 to TRBJ2-5; 9 bases align to TRBD2. The V segment lost 3 bases and the J segment 4 bases; nucleotides outside the gene matches: 9. The CDR3 covers 16 residues. Germline CDR1 and CDR2: LNHNV and YYDKDF (reference sequence). The CDR3: CATSRGAGGGVETQYF. CDR3 bases: TGTGCCACCAGCAGGGGAGCGGGAGGCGGGGTAGAGACCCAGTACTTC.

This sequence joins TRBV5-1 and TRBJ2-2; 10 bases line up with TRBD2. Germline V CDR1 and CDR2: SGHRS, YFSETQ. The CDR3 extends over 15 amino acids. The junction had 6 bases not matched to a gene; V was cut back by 4 bases and J by 6 bases. CDR3 DNA: TGCGCCAGCAGCCCCCAAGCGGGAGGGCCCGGGGAGCTGTTTTTT. It yields the protein CASSPQAGGPGELFF.

This chain connects TRBV6-5 to TRBJ2-2, with a tentative D call TRBD1 (5 bases). V dropped 9 bases and J dropped 3 bases, with 11 bases sitting between them. Germline V CDR1 and CDR2: MNHEY, SVGAGI. The CDR3 consists of 13 residues. DNA of the CDR3: TGTGCCAGTTCCCAGGGTTACACCGGGGAGCTGTTTTTT. Amino acid sequence: CASSQGYTGELFF.

The J gene is TRBJ2-7, the V gene TRBV6-6; D may be TRBD2 (6 bases). The CDR3 has 14 amino acids. Germline CDR1 and CDR2: MNHNY and SVGAGI (reference sequence). The germline V and J ends were trimmed by 8 bases and 2 bases, with 16 bases remaining between them. The CDR3 loop reads CASGRDSQAYEQYF. Written as DNA, the CDR3 is TGTGCCAGCGGACGGGACTCTCAAGCCTACGAGCAGTACTTC.

The chain couples TRBV27 to TRBJ1-4; D is perhaps TRBD1 (5 bases). Germline values: CDR1 MNHEY, CDR2 SMNVEV (reference sequence). The V and J ends lost 8 bases and 8 bases respectively, with 15 bases between them. CDR3 length equals 13 residues. The CDR3 reads CASQGGRGEKLFF. CDR3 DNA: TGTGCCAGCCAGGGCGGGCGGGGCGAAAAACTGTTTTTT.

CDR3 residues: CAWKRGPYYEQYF. The DNA for the CDR3 is TGTGCCTGGAAGCGGGGCCCGTACTACGAGCAGTACTTC. The rearrangement uses TRBV30 and TRBJ2-7; 7 bases are shared with TRBD2. CDR3 length equals 13 residues. Losses at the gene ends were 4 bases for V and 3 bases for J; bases not matched to a gene: 6. Germline CDR1 reads GTSNPN; CDR2 reads SVGIG (reference sequence).

The chain is built from TRBV28 and TRBJ1-4, with D tentatively TRBD1 (6 bases). CDR3 length: 14 amino acids. Deletions cut 4 bases from V and 4 bases from J, with 10 bases between. Germline V gene data show CDR1 as MDHEN and CDR2 as SYDVKM. This chain's CDR3 is CASSSQGNNEKLFF. As DNA, the CDR3 is TGTGCCAGCAGTTCTCAGGGGAATAATGAAAAACTGTTTTTT.

This chain links TRBV10-3 with TRBJ2-1; the D gene is possibly TRBD2 (5 bases). Deletions cut 6 bases from V and 1 base from J, with 13 bases between. Germline CDR1 reads ENHRY; CDR2 reads SYGVKD. This CDR3 region has 15 residues. Written as DNA, the CDR3 is TGTGCCATCAGCGACACCCCGGGGTCCTACAATGAGCAGTTCTTC. Translation: CAISDTPGSYNEQFF.

The CDR3 DNA is TGTGCCAGCAGCGTCGCCGGGACAGCGTCCTACGAGCAGTACTTC. Translating gives CASSVAGTASYEQYF. J is TRBJ2-7 and V is TRBV9; 7 bases map to TRBD1. The CDR3 consists of 15 residues. The ends lost 2 bases at V and 1 base at J; junction bases unmatched: 6. Germline V gene sequence: CDR1 SGDLS, CDR2 YYNGEE.

The chain uses TRBV25-1 and TRBJ2-3; 13 bases fit TRBD2. Trimming removed 5 bases from V and 5 bases from J; junction bases left unmatched: 7. This CDR3 has 16 amino acids. CDR1 MGHDK and CDR2 SYGVNS come from the germline V gene. The CDR3 loop is CASSSTSGRDKDTQYF. The DNA for the CDR3 is TGTGCCAGCAGTTCAACTAGCGGGAGGGATAAAGATACGCAGTATTTT.

The chain has TRBV5-1 and TRBJ2-3; D remains unclear. Trimming removed 4 bases at V and 3 bases at J, with 12 bases between. CDR1 SGHRS and CDR2 YFSETQ come from the germline V gene. The CDR3 has 14 residues. CDR3 coding DNA: TGCGCCAGCAGCAGAAATTTGGGGACAGATACGCAGTATTTT. Protein: CASSRNLGTDTQYF.

The genes are TRBV5-6 and TRBJ1-5; no clear D. V lost 1 base to trimming and J lost 1 base, with 9 bases between them. The CDR3 is 15 amino acids. In germline, CDR1 is SGHDT, CDR2 YYEEEE. DNA for the CDR3: TGTGCCAGCAGCTTGTATTCCGGGAGCAATCAGCCCCAGCATTTT. This gives the protein CASSLYSGSNQPQHF.

The chain is built from TRBV5-1 and TRBJ1-2, with D tentatively TRBD1 (5 bases). The V gene lost 0 bases and the J gene lost 7 bases, with 16 bases spanning the gap. Germline V gene lookup returns CDR1 SGHRS and CDR2 YFSETQ. The CDR3 loop spans 15 amino acids. Here the CDR3 reads CASSLDRRTMGGYTF. In DNA form, the CDR3 reads TGCGCCAGCAGCTTGGATCGGAGGACAATGGGTGGCTACACCTTC. Full variable domain (outside the CDR3, taken from reference TRBV5-1 and TRBJ1-2): KAGVTQTPRYLIKTRGQQVTLSCSPISGHRSVSWYQQTPGQGLQFLFEYFSETQRNKGNFPGRFSGRQFSNSRSEMNVSTLELGDSALYLCASSLDRRTMGGYTFGSGTRLTVV.

A few counts support this clone. This sequence joins TRBV6-6 and TRBJ2-1, with 7 bases that match TRBD2. This CDR3 is 12 amino acids long. Germline loops: CDR1 MNHNY, CDR2 SVGAGI (reference sequence). V lost 5 bases, J lost 9 bases, and 4 bases stayed unmatched. The CDR3 reads CASSPPGGEQFF. The CDR3 nucleotides are TGTGCCAGCAGTCCCCCGGGAGGTGAGCAGTTCTTC.

The J gene is TRBJ2-1, the V gene TRBV7-6; D remains unclear. The CDR3 covers 15 residues. Deletions cut 5 bases from V and 1 base from J, with 12 bases between. Germline CDR1 reads SGHVS; CDR2 reads FNYEAQ. The CDR3 loop reads CASSRTPVSYNEQFF. CDR3 bases: TGTGCCAGCAGCCGAACCCCAGTATCCTACAATGAGCAGTTCTTC.

This clone was detected many times. The CDR3 reads CASTIQGDRAKNIQYF. Written as DNA, the CDR3 is TGTGCCAGCACCATCCAGGGGGACCGAGCCAAAAACATTCAGTACTTC. The rearrangement links TRBV5-4 to TRBJ2-4; 7 bases are a match to TRBD1. Germline CDR1 SGHNT, CDR2 YYREEE (reference sequence). The CDR3 has 16 residues. V was clipped by 6 bases and J by 0 bases; unmatched bases: 9. The full variable domain, in which reference TRBV5-4 and TRBJ2-4 provide the parts outside the CDR3, is ETGVTQSPTHLIKTRGQQVTLRCSSQSGHNTVSWYQQALGQGPQFIFQYYREEENGRGNFPPRFSGLQFPNYSSELNVNALELDDSALYLCASTIQGDRAKNIQYFGAGTRLSVL.

The rearrangement links TRBV5-1 to TRBJ2-5; possibly TRBD1 or TRBD2 for D (7 bases each). V dropped 4 bases and J dropped 3 bases, with 19 bases sitting between them. This CDR3 contains 16 residues. Germline V gene sequence: CDR1 SGHRS, CDR2 YFSETQ. CDR3 residues: CASSRLPGGAEETQYF. CDR3 coding DNA: TGCGCCAGCAGCCGTCTTCCAGGGGGGGCCGAAGAGACCCAGTACTTC.

V gene TRBV28 combines with J gene TRBJ2-7, with 11 bases fitting TRBD2. Germline V CDR1 and CDR2: MDHEN, SYDVKM. The CDR3 has 15 amino acids. Losses at the gene ends were 4 bases for V and 3 bases for J; bases not matched to a gene: 5. The CDR3 nucleotides are TGTGCCAGCAGTTCCGTAGCGGGAGGGTTCTACGAGCAGTACTTC. Translated: CASSSVAGGFYEQYF.